These 29 T cell receptor beta chains were sequenced from one sample in a study of OX40 agonist ivuxolimab in advanced cancers. Profiling relied on immunoSEQ multiplex PCR, and the TCRdb table lists in-frame clones only, not all of them. The sample records about 26,000 clones, 65% to 80% being singletons. The sample was CD4+ or CD8+ T cells sorted from blood, taken in a trial of the OX40 agonist ivuxolimab. These receptors all come from an adult with an advanced solid tumor such as melanoma, head and neck, liver or kidney cancer.

Comments on this clone: The junction and the germline gene differ at one end; a read error may be behind it. CDR3 sequence: CASSLDTTGTGELFF. In nucleotides, the CDR3 is TGTGCCAGCAGCTTGGATACTACAGGGACCGGGGAGCTGTTTTTT. The chain employs TRBV5-3 and TRBJ2-2; TRBD1 might be the D (6 bases). TRBV5-3 is filed as an ORF, its function uncertain. The length of the CDR3 is 15 residues.

The chain uses TRBV27 and TRBJ2-7; 7 bases line up with TRBD1. This CDR3 contains 14 residues. The V segment lost 5 bases and the J segment 2 bases; nucleotides outside the gene matches: 6. CDR1 MNHEY and CDR2 SMNVEV come from the germline V gene (reference sequence). The CDR3 nucleotides read TGTGCCAGCAGTCGGGACAGCAGCACCTACGAGCAGTACTTC. This codes for CASSRDSSTYEQYF.

The V call is TRBV5-4, the J call TRBJ2-5; D is possibly TRBD1 (6 bases). Germline V gene sequence: CDR1 SGHNT, CDR2 YYREEE (reference sequence). The CDR3 is 14 amino acids. The ends were cut back, 4 bases at V and 4 bases at J, with 14 bases in the middle. CDR3 protein: CASSVAGQLETQYF. The CDR3, as DNA: TGTGCCAGCAGCGTGGCTGGACAGCTAGAGACCCAGTACTTC.

This chain links TRBV25-1 with TRBJ1-1; D perhaps matches TRBD1 (6 bases). Germline-derived CDR1 and CDR2 are MGHDK and SYGVNS. This CDR3 comprises 16 residues. Trimming cost V 5 bases and J 0 bases, with 16 bases left between them. The CDR3 bases are TGTGCCAGCAGTCGGACAGCTTGGGGAATGAACACTGAAGCTTTCTTT. It encodes CASSRTAWGMNTEAFF.

This clone was seen more than once but under ten times. V gene TRBV7-9 combines with J gene TRBJ1-2; no definite D call. Germline assignment: CDR1 SEHNR and CDR2 FQNEAQ (reference sequence). Trimming pared 1 base from V and 10 bases from J, leaving 10 bases between. The CDR3 extends over 12 amino acids. CDR3 sequence: CASSLGGNDYTF. The CDR3 coding sequence is TGTGCCAGCAGCTTAGGAGGGAACGACTACACCTTC. The variable domain in full, with the rest retrieved from reference TRBV7-9 and TRBJ1-2, is DTGVSQNPRHKITKRGQNVTFRCDPISEHNRLYWYRQTLGQGPEFLTYFQNEAQLEKSRLLSDRFSAERPKGSFSTLEIQRTEQGDSAMYLCASSLGGNDYTFGSGTRLTVV.

The gene calls are TRBV11-1 and TRBJ1-6; maybe TRBD1 (6 bases). Trimming removed 3 bases at V and 7 bases at J, with 10 bases between. The germline V gene encodes CDR1 SGHAT and CDR2 FQDESV (reference sequence). The length of the CDR3 is 14 residues. The CDR3 here is CASSFGGRNSPLHF. The CDR3 nucleotides are TGTGCCAGCAGCTTCGGGGGCAGGAATTCACCCCTCCACTTT.

This clone was recorded only once. The chain joins TRBV7-8 to TRBJ1-4; D is unresolved. V dropped 0 bases and J dropped 6 bases, with 8 bases sitting between them. This CDR3 has 14 amino acids. Germline CDR1 is SGHVS and CDR2 is FQNEAQ. In DNA, the CDR3 is TGTGCCAGCAGCTTAGCGGGGAAGGATGAAAAACTGTTTTTT. This codes for CASSLAGKDEKLFF.

This chain links TRBV7-2 with TRBJ2-7, with a tentative D call TRBD2 (6 bases). The CDR3 spans 14 residues. The V gene lost 4 bases and the J gene lost 4 bases, with 14 bases spanning the gap. The V gene's germline CDR1 is SGHTA and CDR2 FQGNSA. Here the CDR3 reads CASSSGGWGYEQYF. Written as DNA, the CDR3 is TGTGCCAGCAGCTCCGGGGGTTGGGGTTACGAGCAGTACTTC. Combining the CDR3 with reference TRBV7-2 and TRBJ2-7 gives the whole variable domain GAGVSQSPSNKVTEKGKDVELRCDPISGHTALYWYRQSLGQGLEFLIYFQGNSAPDKSGLPSDRFSAERTGGSVSTLTIQRTQQEDSAVYLCASSSGGWGYEQYFGPGTRLTVT.

The chain is built from TRBV7-2 and TRBJ2-7; 8 bases align to TRBD1. J lost 5 bases, V lost 5 bases, and 8 bases had no gene match. Germline V lookup: CDR1 SGHTA, CDR2 FQGNSA. This CDR3 comprises 14 residues. The CDR3 DNA reads TGTGCCAGCAGCCCGACGACAGGGGACCACGAGCAGTACTTC. Encoded protein: CASSPTTGDHEQYF.

The chain recombines TRBV6-5 with TRBJ1-6; possible D gene TRBD1, 5 bases. The CDR3 contains 15 residues. With 2 bases removed from V and 11 bases from J, the gap between germline ends came to 16 bases. The germline V gene encodes CDR1 MNHEY and CDR2 SVGAGI. The CDR3 region has the DNA TGTGCCAGCAGTTACGGGGCAGGGAGCATCGCACCCCTCCACTTT. Protein product: CASSYGAGSIAPLHF.

The V call is TRBV19, the J call TRBJ2-2, with no clear D. Germline V gene sequence: CDR1 LNHDA, CDR2 SQIVND (reference sequence). Deletions cut 11 bases from V and 5 bases from J, with 15 bases between. This CDR3 contains 13 residues. The CDR3 nucleotides read TGTGCCCCCGCGCCCCGATGTACCGGGGAGCTGTTTTTT. It translates to CAPAPRCTGELFF.

This rearrangement joins TRBV27 to TRBJ2-7, with TRBD2 matching over 7 bases. The germline CDR1 and CDR2 sequences are MNHEY and SMNVEV (reference sequence). J was trimmed by 7 bases and V by 4 bases; bases with no gene match: 4. This CDR3 region has 12 residues. The CDR3 loop is CASSYGGREQYF. The CDR3 DNA reads TGTGCCAGCAGTTACGGGGGGAGGGAGCAGTACTTC.

The V call is TRBV5-5, the J call TRBJ2-7; 7 positions agree with TRBD1. V shed 3 bases and J 2 bases; nucleotides not matched to a gene: 5. CDR3 length: 14 residues. The germline V gene has CDR1 SGHKS and CDR2 YYEKEE (reference sequence). The CDR3 sequence is CASSSNRGPYEQYF. As DNA, the CDR3 is TGTGCCAGCAGCTCCAACAGGGGCCCCTACGAGCAGTACTTC.

This clone was observed once. This chain connects TRBV5-4 to TRBJ1-1; 8 positions match TRBD1. This CDR3 is built from 16 residues. V trimming: 0 bases; J trimming: 1 base; junction bases outside the gene matches: 5. Per the germline V gene, CDR1 is SGHNT and CDR2 is YYREEE (reference sequence). CDR3 in DNA: TGTGCCAGCAGCTTGGGCCAGGACAGGGCGAACACTGAAGCTTTCTTT. Residues: CASSLGQDRANTEAFF.

Within the sample, this clone is medium-sized. The chain employs TRBV9 and TRBJ2-6, with D perhaps TRBD1 or TRBD2 (5 bases each). This CDR3 region has 14 residues. The V end was cut by 3 bases, the J end by 8 bases, with 12 bases between. CDR1 SGDLS and CDR2 YYNGEE come from the germline V gene. Written as DNA, the CDR3 is TGTGCCAGCAGCGCCCGGGACCTTACCAACGTCCTGACTTTC. Residues: CASSARDLTNVLTF.

V gene TRBV6-5 combines with J gene TRBJ2-2, with TRBD1 as a possible D gene (7 bases). This CDR3 has 15 residues. Germline V CDR1 and CDR2: MNHEY, SVGAGI. The ends were cut back, 8 bases at V and 6 bases at J, with 19 bases in the middle. CDR3 coding DNA: TGTGCCAGCCTGACAGTCAGGGGGGCGGCCGGGGAGCTGTTTTTT. Translation: CASLTVRGAAGELFF.

V gene TRBV7-9 combines with J gene TRBJ2-7, with 11 bases aligning to TRBD1. V shed 6 bases and J 4 bases; nucleotides not matched to a gene: 5. This CDR3 is 14 amino acids long. The germline CDR1 and CDR2 sequences are SEHNR and FQNEAQ (reference sequence). CDR3 DNA sequence: TGTGCCAGCAGTTCAGGGACAGGGGGTTACGAGCAGTACTTC. It codes for CASSSGTGGYEQYF.

This sequence joins TRBV19 and TRBJ1-5; TRBD1 is a possible D gene (6 bases). V was clipped by 7 bases and J by 5 bases, with 15 bases between them. This CDR3 contains 14 residues. The germline gives CDR1 LNHDA, CDR2 SQIVND (reference sequence). The CDR3 DNA reads TGTGCCAGTAACGACAGGCCTACGGATCAGCCCCAGCATTTT. Translation: CASNDRPTDQPQHF.

The CDR3 sequence is CASFRSYGYTF. CDR3 nucleotide sequence: TGTGCCAGCTTCAGATCCTATGGCTACACCTTC. The genes are TRBV5-8 and TRBJ1-2; no firm D call. This CDR3 is built from 11 residues. In germline, CDR1 is SGHTS, CDR2 YDEGEE. Trimming took off 7 bases at V and 4 bases at J, with 8 bases between the two ends.

The rearrangement links TRBV9 to TRBJ2-7; 8 nucleotides line up with TRBD2. This CDR3 comprises 15 residues. Germline assignment: CDR1 SGDLS and CDR2 YYNGEE. Unmatched junction bases numbered 6, after V lost 2 bases and J lost 2 bases. The chain's CDR3 is CASSVGGGGTYEQYF. CDR3 DNA: TGTGCCAGCAGCGTGGGTGGCGGGGGGACCTACGAGCAGTACTTC.

V usage is TRBV13 and J usage is TRBJ2-3; 10 bases match TRBD2. With 3 bases clipped from V and 1 base from J, the junction kept 7 bases outside the gene matches. This CDR3 is 17 amino acids long. Germline V lookup: CDR1 PRHDT, CDR2 FYEKMQ (reference sequence). In nucleotides, the CDR3 is TGTGCCAGCAGCTTCTCTTTCGGGACTAGCGGCACAGATACGCAGTATTTT. Protein: CASSFSFGTSGTDTQYF.

The chain combines TRBV2 with TRBJ2-5; D is perhaps TRBD1 (6 bases). Germline V gene sequence: CDR1 SNHLY, CDR2 FYNNEI. The CDR3 runs 15 residues. Trimming left V 2 bases short and J 3 bases short, with 13 bases between. CDR3 protein: CASSEPWTAEETQYF. The CDR3 nucleotides are TGTGCCAGCAGTGAACCATGGACAGCTGAAGAGACCCAGTACTTC. Filled out from reference TRBV2 and TRBJ2-5, the complete variable domain reads EPEVTQTPSHQVTQMGQEVILRCVPISNHLYFYWYRQILGQKVEFLVSFYNNEISEKSEIFDDQFSVERPDGSNFTLKIRSTKLEDSAMYFCASSEPWTAEETQYFGPGTRLLVL.

V usage is TRBV6-5 and J usage is TRBJ1-2; D is uncertain. The CDR3 contains 11 residues. The germline V gene encodes CDR1 MNHEY and CDR2 SVGAGI. The V and J ends lost 5 bases and 6 bases respectively, with 7 bases between them. CDR3 residues: CASSEYDGYTF. DNA for the CDR3: TGTGCCAGCAGTGAATACGATGGCTACACCTTC.

DNA for the CDR3: TGCGCCAGCAGGGGGACAGGGAGGGCAGATGGCTACACCTTC. Protein product: CASRGTGRADGYTF. This chain joins TRBV4-1 and TRBJ1-2, with 9 bases fitting TRBD1. In germline, CDR1 is MGHRA, CDR2 YSYEKL. The trim removed 6 bases at V and 6 bases at J, leaving 8 bases unmatched. The CDR3 is made up of 14 amino acids.

This clone was detected only once. The J gene is TRBJ2-3, the V gene TRBV21-1; the table assigns TRBD2, which was not confirmed against the DNA. TRBV21-1 is a recognized pseudogene. This CDR3 region has 16 residues. For the CDR3, the DNA is TGTGCCAGCAGCAAATGTCGGGGGGTCTACCCAGATACGCAGTATTTT. Translating gives CASSKCRGVYPDTQYF.

This chain uses TRBV6-5 with TRBJ2-3, with D uncertain. Trimming pared 0 bases from V and 2 bases from J, leaving 12 bases between. This CDR3 region has 16 residues. The germline gives CDR1 MNHEY, CDR2 SVGAGI. Here the CDR3 DNA reads TGTGCCAGCAGTTACTCCCTACACGACCCCACAGATACGCAGTATTTT. This sequence encodes CASSYSLHDPTDTQYF.

This chain uses TRBV30 with TRBJ2-7; 12 bases align to TRBD1. V lost 3 bases to trimming and J lost 4 bases; unmatched junction nucleotides: 7. The V gene's germline CDR1 is GTSNPN and CDR2 SVGIG (reference sequence). The CDR3 covers 15 residues. In nucleotides, the CDR3 is TGTGCCTGGAGCGAGGGACAGGGGGCTCGATACGAGCAGTACTTC. It translates to CAWSEGQGARYEQYF.

This sequence joins TRBV9 and TRBJ1-1, with D unresolved. This CDR3 spans 14 amino acids. V shed 3 bases and J shed 5 bases, with 14 bases lying between them. Germline V gene sequence: CDR1 SGDLS, CDR2 YYNGEE. The CDR3 sequence: CASSEEQTGTEAFF. In nucleotides, the CDR3 is TGTGCCAGCAGCGAGGAACAGACGGGGACTGAAGCTTTCTTT.

The V call is TRBV11-2, the J call TRBJ2-1; 9 bases are a match to TRBD2. Losses at the gene ends were 1 base for V and 12 bases for J; bases not matched to a gene: 4. Germline V gene lookup returns CDR1 SGHAT and CDR2 FQNNGV. The CDR3 is 13 residues long. The CDR3 nucleotides are TGTGCCAGCAGCTTAGGCGGGGGGGCGGTGCAGTTCTTC. It specifies CASSLGGGAVQFF.